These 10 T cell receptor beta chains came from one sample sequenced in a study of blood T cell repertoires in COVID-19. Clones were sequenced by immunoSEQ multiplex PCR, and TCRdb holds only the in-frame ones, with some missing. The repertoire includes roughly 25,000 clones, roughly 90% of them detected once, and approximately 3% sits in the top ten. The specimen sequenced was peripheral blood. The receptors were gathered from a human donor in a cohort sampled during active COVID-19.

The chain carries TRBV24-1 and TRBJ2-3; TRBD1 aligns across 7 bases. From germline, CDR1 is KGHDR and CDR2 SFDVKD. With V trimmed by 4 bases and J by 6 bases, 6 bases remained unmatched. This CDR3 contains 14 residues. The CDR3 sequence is CATSEETGKDTQYF. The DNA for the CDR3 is TGTGCCACCAGTGAAGAGACAGGGAAGGATACGCAGTATTTT.

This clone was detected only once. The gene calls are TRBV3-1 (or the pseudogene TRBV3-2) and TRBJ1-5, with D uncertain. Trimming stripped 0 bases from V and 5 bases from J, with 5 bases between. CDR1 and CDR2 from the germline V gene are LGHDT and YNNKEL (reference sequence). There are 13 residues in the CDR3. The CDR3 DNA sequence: TGTGCCAGCAGCCAAGATCGTTATCAGCCCCAGCATTTT. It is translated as CASSQDRYQPQHF.

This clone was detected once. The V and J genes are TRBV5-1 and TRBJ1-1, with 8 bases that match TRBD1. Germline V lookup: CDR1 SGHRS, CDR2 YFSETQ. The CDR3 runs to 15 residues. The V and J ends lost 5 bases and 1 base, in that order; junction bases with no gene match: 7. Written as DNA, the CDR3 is TGCGCCAGCAGGAGCTCGACAGGGGCGAACACTGAAGCTTTCTTT. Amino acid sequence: CASRSSTGANTEAFF.

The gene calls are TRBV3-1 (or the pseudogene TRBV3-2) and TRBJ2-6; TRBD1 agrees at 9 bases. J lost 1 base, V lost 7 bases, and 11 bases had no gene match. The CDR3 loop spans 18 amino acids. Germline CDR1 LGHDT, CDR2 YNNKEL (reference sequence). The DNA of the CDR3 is TGTGCCAGCACAAAGCGGACAGGGGCTCCATCTGGGGCCAACGTCCTGACTTTC. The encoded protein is CASTKRTGAPSGANVLTF.

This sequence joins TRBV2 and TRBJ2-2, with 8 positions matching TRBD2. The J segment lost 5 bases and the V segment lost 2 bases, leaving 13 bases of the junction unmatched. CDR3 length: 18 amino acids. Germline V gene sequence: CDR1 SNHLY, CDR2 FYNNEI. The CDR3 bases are TGTGCCAGCAGTGAAAGTGCGGGAGGATACAGGGATACCGGGGAGCTGTTTTTT. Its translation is CASSESAGGYRDTGELFF.

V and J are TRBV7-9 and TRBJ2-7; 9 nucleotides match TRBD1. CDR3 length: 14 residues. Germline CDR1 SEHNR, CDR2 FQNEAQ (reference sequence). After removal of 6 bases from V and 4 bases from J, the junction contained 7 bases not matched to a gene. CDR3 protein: CASRDGQGRYEQYF. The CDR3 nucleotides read TGTGCCAGCAGGGATGGACAGGGGAGGTACGAGCAGTACTTC.

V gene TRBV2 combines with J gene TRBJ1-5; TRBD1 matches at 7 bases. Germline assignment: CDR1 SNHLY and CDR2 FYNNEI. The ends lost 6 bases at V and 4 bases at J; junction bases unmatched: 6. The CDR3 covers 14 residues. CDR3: CASREQGINQPQHF. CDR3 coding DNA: TGTGCCAGCAGGGAACAGGGGATTAATCAGCCCCAGCATTTT.

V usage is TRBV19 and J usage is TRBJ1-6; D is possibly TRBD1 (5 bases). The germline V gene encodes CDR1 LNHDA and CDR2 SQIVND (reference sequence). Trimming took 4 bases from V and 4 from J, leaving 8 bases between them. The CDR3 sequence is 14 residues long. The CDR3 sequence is CASSNTGYNSPLHF. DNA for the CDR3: TGTGCCAGTAGTAACACAGGTTATAATTCACCCCTCCACTTT.

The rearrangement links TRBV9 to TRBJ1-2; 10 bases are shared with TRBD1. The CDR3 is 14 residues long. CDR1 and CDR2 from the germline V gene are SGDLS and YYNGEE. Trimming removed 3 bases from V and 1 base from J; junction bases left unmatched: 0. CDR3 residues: CASSGTGGNYGYTF. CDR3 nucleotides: TGTGCCAGCAGCGGGACAGGGGGTAACTATGGCTACACCTTC.

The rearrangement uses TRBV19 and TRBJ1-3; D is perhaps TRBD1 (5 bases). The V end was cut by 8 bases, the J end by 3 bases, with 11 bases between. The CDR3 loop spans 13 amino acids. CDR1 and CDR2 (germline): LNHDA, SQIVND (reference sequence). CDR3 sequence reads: CASPTGVGNTIYF. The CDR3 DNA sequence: TGTGCCAGTCCGACGGGGGTTGGAAACACCATATATTTT.